One and the same sample provided the 6 T cell receptor beta chains below, sequenced in a study of vaccination and CD4 T cells after COVID-19. Oncomine TCR Beta short-read sequencing was applied to DNA from cultured CD4+ T cells. TCRdb passed the PCR reads through MiXCR, listing each CDR3 protein once. The data show roughly 3,200 distinct CDR3 sequences, roughly 80% seen once. The antigens these receptors bind are not known. The sample's treatment: approximately 9-day PBMC culture with coronavirus spike peptide pools or control peptides (ViraFEST assay). The sequenced material came from CD4+ T cells from blood, cultured in vitro. Every receptor here comes from a human donor who had recovered from COVID-19.

This clonotype appeared once. This chain joins TRBV30 and TRBJ1-2, with a tentative D call TRBD1 (6 bases). From germline, CDR1 is GTSNPN and CDR2 SVGIG (reference sequence). Trimming pared 0 bases from V and 4 bases from J, leaving 15 bases between. The CDR3 sequence is 15 residues long. Here the CDR3 DNA reads TGTGCCTGGAGTGTAATGTGGGGGCAAGGCTATGGCTACACCTTC. Translation: CAWSVMWGQGYGYTF.

As for this clonotype: This may come from a read error, since a much larger clone is one base off. The chain employs TRBV12-3 or TRBV12-4 and TRBJ1-6; the D is unclear. This CDR3 has 13 residues. The CDR3 bases are TGTGCCAGCGGTTTGGATGAGGAATCACCCCTCCACTTT. It is translated as CASGLDEESPLHF.

The gene calls are TRBV5-4 and TRBJ1-6; the match to TRBD1 covers 7 bases. The length of the CDR3 is 15 residues. Germline-derived CDR1 and CDR2 are SGHNT and YYREEE (reference sequence). V lost 1 base to trimming and J lost 10 bases; unmatched junction nucleotides: 8. Here the CDR3 reads CASSLNQGVRSPLHF. CDR3 nucleotide sequence: TGTGCCAGCAGCTTGAATCAGGGGGTTCGATCACCCCTCCACTTT.

This chain links TRBV7-2 with TRBJ1-3; 7 positions match TRBD1. Germline V CDR1 and CDR2: SGHTA, FQGNSA. After removal of 5 bases from V and 4 bases from J, the junction contained 8 bases not matched to a gene. The CDR3 has 15 residues. The CDR3 spells CASSPGQALGNTIYF. The CDR3 DNA reads TGTGCCAGCAGCCCCGGACAGGCCCTGGGAAACACCATATATTTT.

This clonotype occurred a few times. The chain recombines TRBV15 with TRBJ1-2; D call uncertain. In germline, CDR1 is LNHNV, CDR2 YYDKDF (reference sequence). Trimming removed 0 bases at V and 7 bases at J, with 6 bases between. This CDR3 contains 12 residues. The CDR3 region has the DNA TGTGCCACCAGCAGAGATAGGAGTGGCTACACCTTC. It translates to CATSRDRSGYTF. Using reference TRBV15 and TRBJ1-2 for the parts outside the CDR3, the full variable domain is DAMVIQNPRYQVTQFGKPVTLSCSQTLNHNVMYWYQQKSSQAPKLLFHYYDKDFNNEADTPDNFQSRRPNTSFCFLDIRSPGLGDTAMYLCATSRDRSGYTFGSGTRLTVV.

This chain connects TRBV6-4 to TRBJ2-2; 8 positions agree with TRBD1. This CDR3 is built from 14 residues. V trimming: 6 bases; J trimming: 2 bases; junction bases outside the gene matches: 2. Germline CDR1 MRHNA, CDR2 SNTAGT. CDR3 DNA sequence: TGTGCCAGCAGGGACAGGGCAAACACCGGGGAGCTGTTTTTT. Amino acids: CASRDRANTGELFF.